This T cell receptor beta chain was captured in a study of shared clonotypes between healthy human individuals. The wider study: Contributing individuals were a couple of females and three males aged 18 to 49.

Trimming removed 3 bases from V and 8 bases from J, with 20 bases in between. Germline V gene sequence: CDR1 LNHDA, CDR2 SQIVND (reference sequence). The CDR3 runs 16 residues. All of the donors resided in Nashville, Tennessee, and each was a Caucasian adult. TCRdb keeps only in-frame clones here, not all; method: immunoSEQ multiplex PCR. The sample records roughly 700,000 clones, less than 85% being singletons. The TCR was taken from a woman aged 30 to 39 in good health. The chain combines TRBV19 with TRBJ1-5; D gene unclear. Sequencing was done on a sample of memory CD4+ T cells sorted from blood. As to subset: CD45RA-negative fraction. CDR3 DNA sequence: TGTGCCAGTAGTATTTTAGGCGTCGGACCACCAGAGCCCCAGCATTTT. It specifies CASSILGVGPPEPQHF.